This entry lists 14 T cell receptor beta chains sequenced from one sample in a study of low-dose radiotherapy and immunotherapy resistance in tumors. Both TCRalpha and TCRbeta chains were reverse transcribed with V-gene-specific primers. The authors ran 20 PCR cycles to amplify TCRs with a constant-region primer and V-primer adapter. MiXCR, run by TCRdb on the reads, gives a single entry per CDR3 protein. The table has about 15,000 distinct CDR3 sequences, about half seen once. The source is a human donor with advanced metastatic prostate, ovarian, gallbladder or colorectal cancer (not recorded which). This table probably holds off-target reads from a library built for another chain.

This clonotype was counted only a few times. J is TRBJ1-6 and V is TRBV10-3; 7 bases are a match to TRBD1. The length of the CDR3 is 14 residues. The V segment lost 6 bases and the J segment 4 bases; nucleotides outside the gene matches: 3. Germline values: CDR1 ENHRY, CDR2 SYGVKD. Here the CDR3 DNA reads TGTGCCATCAGGACAGGGAATTATAATTCACCCCTCCACTTT. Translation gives CAIRTGNYNSPLHF.

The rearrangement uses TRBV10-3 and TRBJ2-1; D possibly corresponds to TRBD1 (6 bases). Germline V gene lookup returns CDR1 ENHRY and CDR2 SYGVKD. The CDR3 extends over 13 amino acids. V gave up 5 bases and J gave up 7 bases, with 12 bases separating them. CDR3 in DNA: TGTGCCATCAGTACGGGGACAAGAAATGAGCAGTTCTTC. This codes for CAISTGTRNEQFF.

DNA for the CDR3: TGTGCCAGCAGCCTGGGGGGGACAGATACGCAGTATTTT. It encodes CASSLGGTDTQYF. The chain recombines TRBV2 with TRBJ2-3, with TRBD2 identical over 7 bases. Germline V CDR1 and CDR2: SNHLY, FYNNEI. The CDR3 is made up of 13 amino acids. V lost 6 bases to trimming and J lost 3 bases; unmatched junction nucleotides: 3.

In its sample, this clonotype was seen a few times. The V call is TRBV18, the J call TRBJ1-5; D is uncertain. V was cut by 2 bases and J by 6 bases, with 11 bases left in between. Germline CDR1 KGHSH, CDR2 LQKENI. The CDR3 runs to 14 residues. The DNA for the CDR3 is TGTGCCAGCTCACCATCGGCCTTCGGTCAGCCCCAGCATTTT. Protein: CASSPSAFGQPQHF.

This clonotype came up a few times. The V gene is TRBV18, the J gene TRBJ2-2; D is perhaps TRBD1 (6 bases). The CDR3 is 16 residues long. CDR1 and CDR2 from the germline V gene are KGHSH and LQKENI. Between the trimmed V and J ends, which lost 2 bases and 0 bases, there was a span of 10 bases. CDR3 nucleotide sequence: TGTGCCAGCTCACCAGTGGACAGACCGAACACCGGGGAGCTGTTTTTT. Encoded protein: CASSPVDRPNTGELFF.

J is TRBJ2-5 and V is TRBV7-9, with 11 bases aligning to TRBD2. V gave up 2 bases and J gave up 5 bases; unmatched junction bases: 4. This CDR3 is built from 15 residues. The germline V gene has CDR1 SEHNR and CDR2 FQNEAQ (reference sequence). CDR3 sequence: CASSLLAGGRETQYF. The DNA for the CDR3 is TGTGCCAGCAGCTTACTAGCGGGGGGTCGGGAGACCCAGTACTTC. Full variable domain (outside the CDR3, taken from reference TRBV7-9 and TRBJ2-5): DTGVSQNPRHKITKRGQNVTFRCDPISEHNRLYWYRQTLGQGPEFLTYFQNEAQLEKSRLLSDRFSAERPKGSFSTLEIQRTEQGDSAMYLCASSLLAGGRETQYFGPGTRLLVL.

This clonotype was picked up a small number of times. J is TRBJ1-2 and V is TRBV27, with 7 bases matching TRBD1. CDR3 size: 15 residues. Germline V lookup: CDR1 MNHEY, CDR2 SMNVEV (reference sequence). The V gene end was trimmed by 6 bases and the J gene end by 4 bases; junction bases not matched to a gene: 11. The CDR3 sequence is CASSRNGAGGYGYTF. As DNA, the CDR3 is TGTGCCAGCAGCCGTAATGGGGCAGGGGGCTATGGCTACACCTTC.

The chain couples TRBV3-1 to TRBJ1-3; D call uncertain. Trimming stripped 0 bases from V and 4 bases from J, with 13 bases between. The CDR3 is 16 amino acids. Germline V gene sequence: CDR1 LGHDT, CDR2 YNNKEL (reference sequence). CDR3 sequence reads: CASSQESFRTGNTIYF. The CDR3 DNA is TGTGCCAGCAGCCAAGAATCATTTAGGACGGGAAACACCATATATTTT.

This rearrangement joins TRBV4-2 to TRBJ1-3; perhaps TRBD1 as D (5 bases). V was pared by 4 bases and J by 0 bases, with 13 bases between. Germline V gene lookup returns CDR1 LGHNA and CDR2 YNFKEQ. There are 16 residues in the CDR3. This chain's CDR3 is CASSPQGRNSGNTIYF. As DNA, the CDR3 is TGTGCCAGCAGCCCGCAGGGACGGAACTCTGGAAACACCATATATTTT.

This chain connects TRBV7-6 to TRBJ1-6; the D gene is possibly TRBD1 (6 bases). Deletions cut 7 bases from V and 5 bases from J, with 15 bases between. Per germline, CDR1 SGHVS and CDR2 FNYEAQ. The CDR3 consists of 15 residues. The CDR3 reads CASTPAGTHNSPLHF. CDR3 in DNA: TGTGCCAGCACGCCAGCCGGGACACATAATTCACCCCTCCACTTT.

For the CDR3, the DNA is TGCGCCAGCAGCGGAGACAGGGGGCCCTACGAGCAGTACTTC. Protein: CASSGDRGPYEQYF. V and J are TRBV4-1 and TRBJ2-7; 10 bases match TRBD1. The V gene's germline CDR1 is MGHRA and CDR2 YSYEKL. This CDR3 has 14 residues. The J segment lost 2 bases and the V segment lost 5 bases, leaving 3 bases of the junction unmatched.

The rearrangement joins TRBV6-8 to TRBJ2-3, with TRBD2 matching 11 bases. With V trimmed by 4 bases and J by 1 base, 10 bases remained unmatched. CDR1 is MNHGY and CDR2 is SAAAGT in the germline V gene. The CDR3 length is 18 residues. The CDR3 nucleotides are TGTGCCAGCAGTTTCGCCGGGACTAGCGGTCTGGGCACAGATACGCAGTATTTT. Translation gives CASSFAGTSGLGTDTQYF.

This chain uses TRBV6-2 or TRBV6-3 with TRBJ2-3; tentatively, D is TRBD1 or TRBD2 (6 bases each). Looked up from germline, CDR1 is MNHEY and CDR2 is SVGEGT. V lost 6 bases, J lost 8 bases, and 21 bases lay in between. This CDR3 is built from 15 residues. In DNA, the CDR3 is TGTGCCAGCAGCCCTGGAGGGGGTGGGGGGACTACGCAGTATTTT. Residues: CASSPGGGGGTTQYF.

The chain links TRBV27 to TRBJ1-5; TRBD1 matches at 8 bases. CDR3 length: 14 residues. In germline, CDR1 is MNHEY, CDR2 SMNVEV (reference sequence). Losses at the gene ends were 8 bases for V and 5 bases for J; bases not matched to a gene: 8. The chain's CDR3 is CASSLKGQDQPQHF. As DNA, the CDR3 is TGTGCCAGCTCCCTGAAGGGACAGGATCAGCCCCAGCATTTT.